This T cell receptor (beta chain) derives from a study of blood T cell repertoires in COVID-19 (dated by TCRdb to the early 2020s). About the investigation overall: Samples covering the acute and convalescent phases of COVID-19 were provided by collaborators in the United States, Italy and Spain. The material from the prospective study consisted of cDNA or gDNA derived from T cells, B-cell-depleted T cells, or PBMCs. Subjects who had been exposed to COVID-19, were actively infected with it, or had recovered from it provided the deeply sampled blood TCRbeta repertoires that made up the dataset. The repertoires were made available in a free public database intended to serve as a resource for research on the immune response to SARS-CoV-2. Samples were obtained from the ongoing ImmuneRACE study (first 160 participants) and from 1,254 subjects provided by 6 global collaborators. The sample metadata nearly always contained a de-identified subject ID, COVID-19 status, age in years and sex. Where HLA class I and class II types were available, the types were taken from metadata supplied by the sample provider, not from assay-based typing.

The immunoSEQ Assay, a bias-controlled multiplex PCR, was used to amplify TCRbeta CDR3 regions from genomic DNA. Per the original workflow: The number of nucleated cells in each sample was estimated from the amplification of reference gene primers within the assay. Sequence reads were collapsed and filtered to measure the absolute abundance of every unique TCRbeta CDR3 rearrangement. Productive Simpson clonality was computed per sample as the square root of Simpson's diversity index over productive rearrangements. The immuneACCESS repertoire file appears here via TCRdb, limited to in-frame rearrangements. These files lack a portion of the clones; in checked studies, under half of the deficit traces to unresolved V genes, and the cause of the others is not known. From that table come the V and J calls and clone size; the DNA was used to work out D and trimming. The sample table contains approximately 97,000 clones; only one count was recorded for approximately 92% of them. The ten largest account for 3.5% to 4.5% of the sample.

Each collaborating institution followed its own protocols to collect whole blood in K2EDTA tubes. For TCRbeta analysis, collaborators shipped samples as frozen whole blood, isolated PBMCs, or DNA extracted from either of those sample types. In regard to this clone: What antigen it recognizes has not been identified. The sample holds no much larger clone one base away, and base qualities are not on file.

On the study overall, not on this receptor specifically: The quantity of clinical and demographic metadata differed by source and by participant and was supplied without curation.

Sequencing input: peripheral blood. This clonotype originated in a man aged 18 to 29 with acute or convalescent COVID-19.

For the CDR3, the sequence is CASSQTGTMHTF. The DNA is as follows: TGTGCCAGCAGTCAAACCGGGACAATGCACACCTTC. The sequence links TRBV27 to TRBJ1-2; TRBD1 is possibly the D segment (6 matching bases). CDR1 and CDR2 were assigned from the germline V gene (reference sequence) as MNHEY and SMNVEV. V loses 5 bases, J loses 12 bases, and the germline ends lie 16 bases apart. Counted from cysteine to phenylalanine, this CDR3 has 12 amino acids. Only the CDR3 region is kept as DNA, spanning 36 bases read in frame from base 1.